This T cell receptor (beta chain) was profiled in a study of shared T cell receptors in the human thymus. The CDR3 runs 14 residues. The ends lost 8 bases at V and 4 bases at J; junction bases unmatched: 8. From germline, CDR1 is SQVTM and CDR2 ANQGSEA. Profiling relied on immunoSEQ multiplex PCR, and the TCRdb table lists in-frame clones only, not all of them. The sample holds approximately 660,000 clones, around 87% seen once. These data were also reused for a study on human thymus T cells. From that paper: The people who donated were healthy Finnish babies having corrective surgery for congenital heart defects. Corrective heart surgery yielded the resections from which the thymus tissue came. Thymic as well as blood repertoires seemed to favor certain V and J genes unevenly. Among unrelated individuals, related research reported thymic repertoires that overlapped highly.

The specimen sequenced was thymocytes. The source of this sequence is a boy younger than two with a congenital heart defect. This sequence joins TRBV29-1 and TRBJ2-1; TRBD2 aligns across 10 bases. The CDR3 spells CSLTSGRGYNEQFF. The CDR3 nucleotides are TGCAGCCTAACGAGCGGGAGGGGTTACAATGAGCAGTTCTTC.